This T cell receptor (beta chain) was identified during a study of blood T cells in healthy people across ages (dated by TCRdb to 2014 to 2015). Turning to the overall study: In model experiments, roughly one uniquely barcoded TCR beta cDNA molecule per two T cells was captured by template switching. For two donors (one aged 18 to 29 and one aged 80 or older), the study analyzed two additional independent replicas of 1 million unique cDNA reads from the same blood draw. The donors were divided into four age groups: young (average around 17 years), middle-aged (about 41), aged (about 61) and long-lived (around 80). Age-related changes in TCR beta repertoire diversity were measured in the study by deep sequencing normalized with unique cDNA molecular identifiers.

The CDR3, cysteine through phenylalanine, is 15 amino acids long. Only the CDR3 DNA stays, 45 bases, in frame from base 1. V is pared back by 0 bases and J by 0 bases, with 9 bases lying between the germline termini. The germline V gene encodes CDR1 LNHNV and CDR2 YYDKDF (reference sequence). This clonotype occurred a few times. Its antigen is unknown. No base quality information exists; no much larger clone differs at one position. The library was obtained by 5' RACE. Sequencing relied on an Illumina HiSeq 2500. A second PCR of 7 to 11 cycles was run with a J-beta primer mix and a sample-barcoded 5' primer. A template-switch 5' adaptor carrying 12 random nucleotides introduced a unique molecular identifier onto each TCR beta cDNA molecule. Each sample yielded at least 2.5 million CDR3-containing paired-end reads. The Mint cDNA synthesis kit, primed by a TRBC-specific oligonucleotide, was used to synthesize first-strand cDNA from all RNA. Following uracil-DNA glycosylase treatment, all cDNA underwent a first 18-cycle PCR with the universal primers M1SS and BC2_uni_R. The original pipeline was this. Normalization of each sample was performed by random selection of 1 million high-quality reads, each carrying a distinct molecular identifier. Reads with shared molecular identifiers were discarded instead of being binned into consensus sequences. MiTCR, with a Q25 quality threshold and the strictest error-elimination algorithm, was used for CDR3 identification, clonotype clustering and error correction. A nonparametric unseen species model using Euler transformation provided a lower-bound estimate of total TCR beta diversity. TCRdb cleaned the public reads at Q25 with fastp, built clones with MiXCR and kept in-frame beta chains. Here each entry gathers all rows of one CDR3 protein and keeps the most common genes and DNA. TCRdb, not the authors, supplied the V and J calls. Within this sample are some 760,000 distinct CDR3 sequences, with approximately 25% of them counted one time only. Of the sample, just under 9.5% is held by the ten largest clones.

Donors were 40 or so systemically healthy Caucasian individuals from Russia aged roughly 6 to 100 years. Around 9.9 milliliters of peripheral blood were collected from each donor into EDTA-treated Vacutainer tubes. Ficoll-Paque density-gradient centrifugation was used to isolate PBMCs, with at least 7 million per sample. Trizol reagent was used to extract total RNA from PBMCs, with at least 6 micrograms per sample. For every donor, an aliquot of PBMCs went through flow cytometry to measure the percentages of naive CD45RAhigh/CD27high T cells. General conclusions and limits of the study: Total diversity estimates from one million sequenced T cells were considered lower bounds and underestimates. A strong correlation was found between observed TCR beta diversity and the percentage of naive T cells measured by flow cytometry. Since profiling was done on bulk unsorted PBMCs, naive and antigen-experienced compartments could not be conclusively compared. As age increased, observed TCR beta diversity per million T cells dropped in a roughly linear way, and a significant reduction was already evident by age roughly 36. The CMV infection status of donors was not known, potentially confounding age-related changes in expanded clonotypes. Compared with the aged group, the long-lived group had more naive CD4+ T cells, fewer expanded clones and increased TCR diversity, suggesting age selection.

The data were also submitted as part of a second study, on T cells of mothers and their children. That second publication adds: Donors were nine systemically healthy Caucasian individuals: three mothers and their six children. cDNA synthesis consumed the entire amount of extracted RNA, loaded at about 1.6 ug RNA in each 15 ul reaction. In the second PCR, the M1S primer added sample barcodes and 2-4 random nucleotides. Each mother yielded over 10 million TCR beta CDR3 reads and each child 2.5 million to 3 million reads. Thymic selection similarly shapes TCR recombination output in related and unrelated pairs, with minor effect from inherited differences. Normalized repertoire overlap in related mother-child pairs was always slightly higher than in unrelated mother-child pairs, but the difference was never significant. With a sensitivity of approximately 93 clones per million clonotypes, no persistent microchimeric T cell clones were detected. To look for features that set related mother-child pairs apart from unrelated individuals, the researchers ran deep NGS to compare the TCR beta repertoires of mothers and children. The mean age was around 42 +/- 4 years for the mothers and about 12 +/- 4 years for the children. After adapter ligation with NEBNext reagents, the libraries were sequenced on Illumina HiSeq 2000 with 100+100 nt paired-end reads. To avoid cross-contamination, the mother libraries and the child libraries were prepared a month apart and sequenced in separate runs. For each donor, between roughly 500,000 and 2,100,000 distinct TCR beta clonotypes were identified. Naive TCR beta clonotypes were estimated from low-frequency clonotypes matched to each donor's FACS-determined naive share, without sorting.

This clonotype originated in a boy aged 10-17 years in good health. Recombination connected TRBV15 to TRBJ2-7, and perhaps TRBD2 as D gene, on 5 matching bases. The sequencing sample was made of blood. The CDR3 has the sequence CATSREAVSSYEQYF. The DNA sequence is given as TGTGCCACCAGCAGAGAAGCGGTAAGCTCCTACGAGCAGTACTTC.